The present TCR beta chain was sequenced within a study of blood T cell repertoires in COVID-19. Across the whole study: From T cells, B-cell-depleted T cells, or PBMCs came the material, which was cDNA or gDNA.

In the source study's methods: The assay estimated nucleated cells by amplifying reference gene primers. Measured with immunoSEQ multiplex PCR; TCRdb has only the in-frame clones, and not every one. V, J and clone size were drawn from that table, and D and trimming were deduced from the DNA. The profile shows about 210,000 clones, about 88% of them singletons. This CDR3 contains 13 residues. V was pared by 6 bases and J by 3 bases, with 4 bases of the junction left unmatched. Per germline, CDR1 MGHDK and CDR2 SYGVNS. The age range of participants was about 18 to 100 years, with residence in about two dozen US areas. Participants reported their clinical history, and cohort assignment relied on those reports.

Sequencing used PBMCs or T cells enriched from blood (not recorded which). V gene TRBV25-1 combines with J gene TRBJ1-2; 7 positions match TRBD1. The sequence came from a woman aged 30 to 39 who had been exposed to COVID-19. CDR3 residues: CASRYTGDYGYTF. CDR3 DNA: TGTGCCAGCAGATATACAGGGGACTATGGCTACACCTTC.